This T cell receptor (beta chain) was sequenced during a study of Ad26.COV2.S vaccination and SARS-CoV-2 variants (dated by TCRdb to about 2021). Some background on the complete study: Vaccine-arm donors were drawn from COV1001, a multicentre, randomized, double-blind, placebo-controlled phase I-IIa trial of Ad26.COV2.S in healthy adults. A total of 32 samples were included in the TCR-sequenced set, comprising about 20 Ad26.COV2.S vaccine recipients, 5 placebo recipients and 8 SARS-CoV-2 convalescent individuals. Trial participants were randomized into five groups of five, in which low-dose or high-dose Ad26.COV2.S was given once or twice, or placebo was given on both occasions. Dosing of Ad26.COV2.S was intramuscular, at either 5x10^10 or 1x10^11 viral particles, delivered as one shot or as two shots spaced 56 days apart. Investigators remained blinded to trial group allocation during experiments and outcome assessment. TCRbeta repertoire sequencing served as the tool for gauging how specific and how broad the SARS-CoV-2-reactive T cell receptors were following Ad26.COV2.S vaccination.

V loses 4 bases of germline sequence and J loses 3 bases, and the interval between the two ends is 13 bases. Its CDR3 holds 14 amino acids, cysteine through phenylalanine. This entry keeps only the CDR3 DNA: 42 bases, framed from base 1. Looking up the germline V gene (reference sequence) yields CDR1 LGHDT and CDR2 YNNKEL. The immunoSEQ Assay was the method used to sequence TCRbeta CDR3 regions. After extraction, genomic DNA underwent amplification by bias-controlled multiplex PCR, followed by high-throughput sequencing. The paper's processing steps were these. To quantify the absolute abundance of each unique TCRbeta CDR3 region, sequences were collapsed and filtered. Usable DNA was measured by amplifying reference genes present in all nucleated cells, and TCRbeta template counts were normalized to that usable DNA to estimate T cell fraction. Repertoire TCRs were annotated as SARS-CoV-2-specific when V gene, CDR3 amino acid sequence and J gene were exactly matched to a known reactive TCR set. MIRA supplied the reference SARS-CoV-2 TCR set, which was filtered for enrichment in COVID-19-positive ImmuneCODE repertoires so that public or cross-reactive TCRs were removed. Using the MIRA antigens, annotated TCRs were further analysed by specific ORF or by position within an ORF. Breadth was defined as annotated unique rearrangements over total unique productive rearrangements; depth was the summed frequency of those rearrangements. Group comparisons of TCR breadth used two-sided Wilcoxon rank-sum tests. As stored in TCRdb, this immuneACCESS dataset retains in-frame rearrangements with V and J assigned. A fraction of the clones does not appear; measured against another copy, unresolved V genes explain less than half of the discrepancy, and the remainder lacks a known reason. Clone size and V and J calls were adopted from that table, with D and trimming inferred from the DNA. Counted in this sample were around 250,000 clones; approximately 88% of them appeared once. The biggest ten clones account for 2.5% to 3.5% of the sample.

Results and caveats for the whole study, not just this receptor: Ad26.COV2.S recipients had higher spike-specific TCR breadth than placebo recipients (P = 0.0014). The study was not powered for comparison of responses between vaccine doses or regimens. Comparable non-spike TCR breadth was observed between vaccine and placebo recipients, consistent with only spike being contained in the vaccine. After vaccination, spike-specific CD8+ and CD4+ T cell responses were reported to show substantial breadth. According to the authors, total T cell responses may have been underestimated by the TCR breadth and depth analyses.

Concerning this clone: Its antigen is still unknown. No much larger clonotype is one base removed from it; base qualities were not supplied.

According to the study, the label for this sample's treatment or condition signals: some 20 received Ad26.COV2.S at low or high dose, single or two shots; about 5 received placebo; per-sample allocation not given. Repertoires of vaccine and placebo recipients were sequenced from samples collected on day 63 after the first injection. Between 29 July and 7 August 2020, Cohort 1b enrolled 25 adults aged 18-55 years at one site in Boston, USA. Ad26.COV2.S consisted of a replication-incompetent adenovirus type 26 vector by which a prefusion-stabilized SARS-CoV-2 spike protein from the original Wuhan strain was expressed.

The chain employs TRBV3-1 (or the pseudogene TRBV3-2) and TRBJ2-7; a tentative D match to TRBD2 spans 6 bases. The clonotype originates from a person between 18 and 65 years old who received the Ad26.COV2.S COVID-19 vaccine or a placebo. The specimen was peripheral blood, collected in a trial of Ad26.COV2.S vaccine versus placebo. The DNA reads TGTGCCAGCAGCCCCGGGACGGGAGTCTACGAGCAGTACTTC. It translates to CASSPGTGVYEQYF.